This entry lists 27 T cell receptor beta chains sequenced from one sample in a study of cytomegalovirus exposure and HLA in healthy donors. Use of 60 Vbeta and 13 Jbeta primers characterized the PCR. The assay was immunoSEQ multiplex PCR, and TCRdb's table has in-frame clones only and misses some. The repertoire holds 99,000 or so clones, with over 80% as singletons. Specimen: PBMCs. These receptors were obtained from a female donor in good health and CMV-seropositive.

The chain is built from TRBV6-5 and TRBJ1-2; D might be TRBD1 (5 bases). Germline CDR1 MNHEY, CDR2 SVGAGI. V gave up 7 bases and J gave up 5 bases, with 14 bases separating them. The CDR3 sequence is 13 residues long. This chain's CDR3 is CASIRGGKYGYTF. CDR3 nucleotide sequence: TGTGCCAGCATTCGGGGGGGGAAGTATGGCTACACCTTC.

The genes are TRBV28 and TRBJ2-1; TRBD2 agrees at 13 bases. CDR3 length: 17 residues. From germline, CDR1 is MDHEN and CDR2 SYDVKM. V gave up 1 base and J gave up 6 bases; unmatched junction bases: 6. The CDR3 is CASSLLELAGGGNEQFF. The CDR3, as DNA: TGTGCCAGCAGTTTATTGGAACTAGCGGGAGGGGGCAATGAGCAGTTCTTC.

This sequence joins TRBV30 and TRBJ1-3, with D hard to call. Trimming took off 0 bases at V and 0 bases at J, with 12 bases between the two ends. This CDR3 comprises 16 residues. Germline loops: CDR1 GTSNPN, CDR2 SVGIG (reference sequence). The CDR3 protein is CAWSVEAGLSGNTIYF. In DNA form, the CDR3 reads TGTGCCTGGAGTGTTGAGGCAGGACTCTCTGGAAACACCATATATTTT.

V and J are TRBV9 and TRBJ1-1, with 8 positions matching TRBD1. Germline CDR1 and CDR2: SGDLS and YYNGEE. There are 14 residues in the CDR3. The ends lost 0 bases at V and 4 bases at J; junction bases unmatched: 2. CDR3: CASSVAQGATEAFF. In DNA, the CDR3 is TGTGCCAGCAGCGTAGCCCAGGGGGCCACTGAAGCTTTCTTT.

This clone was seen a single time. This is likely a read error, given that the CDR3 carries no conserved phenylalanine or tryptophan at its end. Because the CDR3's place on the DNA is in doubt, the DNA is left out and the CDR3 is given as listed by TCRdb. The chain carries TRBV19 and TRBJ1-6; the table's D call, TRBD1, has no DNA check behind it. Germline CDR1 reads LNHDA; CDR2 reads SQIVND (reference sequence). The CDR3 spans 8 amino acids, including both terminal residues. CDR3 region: CASSYRVS.

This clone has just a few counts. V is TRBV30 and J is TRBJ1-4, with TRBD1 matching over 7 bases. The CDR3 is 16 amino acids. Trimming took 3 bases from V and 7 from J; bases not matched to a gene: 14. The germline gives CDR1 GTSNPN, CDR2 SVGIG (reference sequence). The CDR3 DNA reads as TGTGCCTGGAGCGACTATAGACAGGGAGTCGGTGAAAAACTGTTTTTT. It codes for CAWSDYRQGVGEKLFF. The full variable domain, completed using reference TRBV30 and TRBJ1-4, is SQTIHQWPATLVQPVGSPLSLECTVEGTSNPNLYWYRQAAGRGLQLLFYSVGIGQISSEVPQNLSASRPQDRQFILSSKKLLLSDSGFYLCAWSDYRQGVGEKLFFGSGTQLSVL.

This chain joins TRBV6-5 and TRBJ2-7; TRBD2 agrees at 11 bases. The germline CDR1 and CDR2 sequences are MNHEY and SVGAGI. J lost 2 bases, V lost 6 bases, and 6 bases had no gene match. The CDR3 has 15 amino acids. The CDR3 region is CASSRGTSGPYEQYF. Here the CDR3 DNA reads TGTGCCAGCAGCCGCGGGACTAGCGGACCCTACGAGCAGTACTTC.

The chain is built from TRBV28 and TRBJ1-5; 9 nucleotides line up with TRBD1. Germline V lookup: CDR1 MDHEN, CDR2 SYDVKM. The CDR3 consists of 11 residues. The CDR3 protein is CGTGDNQPQHF. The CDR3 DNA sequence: TGTGGGACAGGGGACAATCAGCCCCAGCATTTT.

The CDR3 here is CASSLSGALEQYF. The CDR3, as DNA: TGTGCCAGCAGCTTATCTGGGGCTCTCGAGCAGTACTTC. The rearrangement uses TRBV13 and TRBJ2-7; possibly TRBD1 for D (5 bases). The CDR3 runs to 13 residues. The ends were cut back, 2 bases at V and 6 bases at J, with 11 bases in the middle. Looked up from germline, CDR1 is PRHDT and CDR2 is FYEKMQ (reference sequence).

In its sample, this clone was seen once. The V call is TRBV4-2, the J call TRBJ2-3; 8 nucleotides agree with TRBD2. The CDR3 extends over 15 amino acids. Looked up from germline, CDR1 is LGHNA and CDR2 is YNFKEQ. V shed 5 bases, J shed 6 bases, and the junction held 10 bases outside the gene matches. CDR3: CASSRSSGLLDTQYF. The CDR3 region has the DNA TGTGCCAGCAGCAGATCTAGCGGGCTCTTGGATACGCAGTATTTT.

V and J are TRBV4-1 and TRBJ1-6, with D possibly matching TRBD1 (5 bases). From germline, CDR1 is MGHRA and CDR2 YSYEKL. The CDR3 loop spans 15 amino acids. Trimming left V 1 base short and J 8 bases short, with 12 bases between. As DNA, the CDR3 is TGCGCCAGCAGCCAAGGGGCCAGGGAAGATTCACCCCTCCACTTT. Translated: CASSQGAREDSPLHF.

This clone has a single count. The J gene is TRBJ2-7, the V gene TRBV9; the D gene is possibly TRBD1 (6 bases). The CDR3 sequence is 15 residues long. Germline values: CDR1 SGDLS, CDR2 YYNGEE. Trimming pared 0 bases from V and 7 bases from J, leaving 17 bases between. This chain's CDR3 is CASSVEMNRAEEQYF. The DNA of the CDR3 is TGTGCCAGCAGCGTAGAAATGAACAGGGCCGAAGAGCAGTACTTC.

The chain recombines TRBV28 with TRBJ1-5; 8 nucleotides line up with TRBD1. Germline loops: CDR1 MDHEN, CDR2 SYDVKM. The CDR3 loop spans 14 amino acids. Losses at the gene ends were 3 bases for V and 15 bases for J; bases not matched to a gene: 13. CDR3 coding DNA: TGTGCCAGCAGTTTTAGGACAGGGACACCTTCAGCGCATTTT. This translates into CASSFRTGTPSAHF.

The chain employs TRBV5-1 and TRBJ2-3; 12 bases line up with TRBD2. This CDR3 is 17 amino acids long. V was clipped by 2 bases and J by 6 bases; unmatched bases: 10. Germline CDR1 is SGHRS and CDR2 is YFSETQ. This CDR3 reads CASSFFSRLAGEDTQYF. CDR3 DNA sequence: TGCGCCAGCAGCTTCTTCTCCAGACTAGCGGGAGAGGATACGCAGTATTTT.

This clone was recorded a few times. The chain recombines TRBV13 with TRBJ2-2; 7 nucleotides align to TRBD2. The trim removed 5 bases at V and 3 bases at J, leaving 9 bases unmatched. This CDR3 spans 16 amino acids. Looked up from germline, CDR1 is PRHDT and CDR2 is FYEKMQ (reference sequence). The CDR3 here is CASSRRASGYTGELFF. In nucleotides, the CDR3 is TGTGCCAGCAGCAGAAGAGCTAGCGGATACACCGGGGAGCTGTTTTTT.

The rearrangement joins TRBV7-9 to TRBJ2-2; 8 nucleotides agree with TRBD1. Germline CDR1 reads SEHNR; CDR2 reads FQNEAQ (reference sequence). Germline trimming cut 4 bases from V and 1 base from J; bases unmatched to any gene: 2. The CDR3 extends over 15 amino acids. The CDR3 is CASSWGTGNTGELFF. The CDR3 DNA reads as TGTGCCAGCAGCTGGGGGACAGGGAACACCGGGGAGCTGTTTTTT.

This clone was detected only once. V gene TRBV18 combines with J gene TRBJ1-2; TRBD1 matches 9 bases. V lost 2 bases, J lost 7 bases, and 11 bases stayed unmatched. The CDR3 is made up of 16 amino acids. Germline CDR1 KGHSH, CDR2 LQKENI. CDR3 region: CASSPRQGDFGTGYTF. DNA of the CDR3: TGTGCCAGCTCACCAAGACAGGGGGACTTCGGGACTGGCTACACCTTC.

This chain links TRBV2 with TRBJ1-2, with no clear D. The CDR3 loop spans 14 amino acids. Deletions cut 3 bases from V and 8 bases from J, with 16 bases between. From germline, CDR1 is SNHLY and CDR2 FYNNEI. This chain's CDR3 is CASSDFTQVRGYTF. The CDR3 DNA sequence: TGTGCCAGCAGTGACTTTACCCAAGTGAGAGGCTACACCTTC.

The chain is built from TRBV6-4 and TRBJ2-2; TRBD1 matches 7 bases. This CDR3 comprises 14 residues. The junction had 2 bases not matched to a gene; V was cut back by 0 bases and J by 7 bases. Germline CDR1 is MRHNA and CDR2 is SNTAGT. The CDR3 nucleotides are TGTGCCAGCAGTGACTCCCAGGGGGTCGGGGAGCTGTTTTTT. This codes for CASSDSQGVGELFF.

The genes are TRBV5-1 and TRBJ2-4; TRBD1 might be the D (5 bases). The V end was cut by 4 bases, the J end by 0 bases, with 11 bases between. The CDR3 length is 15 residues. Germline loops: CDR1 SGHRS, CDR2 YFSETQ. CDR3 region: CASSASGLAKNIQYF. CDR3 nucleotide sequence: TGCGCCAGCAGCGCCTCAGGGCTAGCCAAAAACATTCAGTACTTC.

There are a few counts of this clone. The CDR3 DNA reads TGCGCCAGCAGCTCAGGGGGCACTGAAGCTTTCTTT. Protein: CASSSGGTEAFF. V usage is TRBV10-1 and J usage is TRBJ1-1; 7 nucleotides match TRBD1. The germline V gene encodes CDR1 WNHNN and CDR2 SYGVQD (reference sequence). This CDR3 is built from 12 residues. The V segment lost 6 bases and the J segment 4 bases; nucleotides outside the gene matches: 2.

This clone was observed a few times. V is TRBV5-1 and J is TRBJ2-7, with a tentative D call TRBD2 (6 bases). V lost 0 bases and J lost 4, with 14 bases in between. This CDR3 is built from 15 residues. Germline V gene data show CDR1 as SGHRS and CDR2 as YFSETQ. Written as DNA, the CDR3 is TGCGCCAGCAGCTTGGCCGGAGGGGACCTTTACGAGCAGTACTTC. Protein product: CASSLAGGDLYEQYF.

The CDR3 DNA reads as TGTGCCAGCAGCCTTACTAGCGGGAGTGGCAATGAGCAGTTCTTC. Translating it yields CASSLTSGSGNEQFF. The chain joins TRBV5-6 to TRBJ2-1; 11 positions agree with TRBD2. The CDR3 loop spans 15 amino acids. The germline gives CDR1 SGHDT, CDR2 YYEEEE. Losses at the gene ends were 4 bases for V and 6 bases for J; bases not matched to a gene: 6.

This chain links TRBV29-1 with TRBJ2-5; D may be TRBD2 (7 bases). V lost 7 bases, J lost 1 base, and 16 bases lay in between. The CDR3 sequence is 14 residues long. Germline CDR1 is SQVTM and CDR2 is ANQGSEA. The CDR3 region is CSAWGRESQETQYF. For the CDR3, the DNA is TGCAGCGCCTGGGGGCGGGAGAGCCAAGAGACCCAGTACTTC.

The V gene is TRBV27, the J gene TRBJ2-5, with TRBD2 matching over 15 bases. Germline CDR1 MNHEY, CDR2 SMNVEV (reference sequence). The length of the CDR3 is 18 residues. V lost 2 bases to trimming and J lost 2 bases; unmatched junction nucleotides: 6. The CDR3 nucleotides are TGTGCCAGCAGTTTAAGGACTGGACTAGCGGGGGGGCAAGAGACCCAGTACTTC. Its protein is CASSLRTGLAGGQETQYF.

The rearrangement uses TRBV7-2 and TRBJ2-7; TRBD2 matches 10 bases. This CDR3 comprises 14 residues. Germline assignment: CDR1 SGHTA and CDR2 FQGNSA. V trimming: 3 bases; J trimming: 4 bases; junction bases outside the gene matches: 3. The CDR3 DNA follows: TGTGCCAGCAGCTTTCCGGGACTAGCGTACGAGCAGTACTTC. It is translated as CASSFPGLAYEQYF.

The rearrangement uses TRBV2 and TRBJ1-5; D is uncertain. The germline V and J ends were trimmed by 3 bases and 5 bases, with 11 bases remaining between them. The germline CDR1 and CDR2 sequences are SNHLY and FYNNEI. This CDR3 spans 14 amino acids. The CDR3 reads CASSEGSTYQPQHF. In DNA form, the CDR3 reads TGTGCCAGCAGTGAGGGCAGTACCTATCAGCCCCAGCATTTT.